The rows below give T cell receptor beta chains drawn from one sample of a study of blood T cell repertoires in COVID-19. The data were produced by immunoSEQ multiplex PCR, yet TCRdb's version contains in-frame clones alone and is incomplete. The sample shows roughly 310,000 clones, almost 90% of them seen only once. The source material was peripheral blood. The source is a woman between 25 and 40 years old with COVID-19, enrolled during active disease. CDR3s include the opening cysteine and the closing phenylalanine or tryptophan. A D gene is named only where the DNA matches it firmly. The size of a clone is reported for some rows only, either as once, few or many, or as a class for expanded clones.

-	TRBV7-9	TRBJ2-2	TRBD2	TGTGCCAGCAGCGGGGTCGGGACTAGCGGCTCCGGGGAGCTGTTTTTT	CASSGVGTSGSGELFF
-	TRBV19	TRBJ1-5	-	TGTGCCAGTAGTACCATGCTAGGTTTCAATCAGCCCCAGCATTTT	CASSTMLGFNQPQHF
-	TRBV5-4	TRBJ2-7	TRBD1	TGTGCCAGCAGCCGGGACAGGAGCTACGAGCAGTACTTC	CASSRDRSYEQYF
-	TRBV10-1	TRBJ1-4	-	TGCGCCAGCAGTGAGACAGGCGGCGAAAAACTGTTTTTT	CASSETGGEKLFF
-	TRBV6-5	TRBJ1-2	TRBD1	TGTGCCAGCAGTACAGTAGGACAGGGGAAAGGTGGCTACACCTTC	CASSTVGQGKGGYTF
-	TRBV18	TRBJ2-3	-	TGTGCCAGCTCACCCAACAGGGTAGCAGATACGCAGTATTTT	CASSPNRVADTQYF
-	TRBV5-1	TRBJ2-5	TRBD2	TGCGCCAGCAGCCTGAAAGGGCCTGGGGAGACTAGCGGGAGGGCCGTAGAGACCCAGTACTTC	CASSLKGPGETSGRAVETQYF
-	TRBV19	TRBJ1-5	-	TGTGCCAGTAGTATAGGGGGTACGAGGGTGAATCAGCCCCAGCATTTT	CASSIGGTRVNQPQHF
-	TRBV28	TRBJ2-7	-	TGTGCCAGCAGCTCTAGTACCGGATCCAAGTACTTC	CASSSSTGSKYF
once	TRBV3-1/TRBV3-2	TRBJ1-1	-	TGTGCCAGCAGCAATCTCGACAGGAACACTGAAGCTTTCTTT	CASSNLDRNTEAFF
few	TRBV9	TRBJ2-1	TRBD1	TGTGCCAGCAGCGTAGGGGACAGGGTTGGGGCGCAGTTCTTC	CASSVGDRVGAQFF
-	TRBV13	TRBJ1-2	-	TGTGCCAGCAGCTCCTGGACGGCGGGGAGCTATGGCTACACCTTC	CASSSWTAGSYGYTF
few	TRBV6-2/TRBV6-3	TRBJ1-2	TRBD1	TGTGCCAGCAGTCGCTTGGGACAGGGAGATTATGGCTACACCTTC	CASSRLGQGDYGYTF
-	TRBV3-1/TRBV3-2	TRBJ1-2	-	TGTGCCAGCAGCCAAGATATGGGGACTGGAGGCTACACCTTC	CASSQDMGTGGYTF
-	TRBV7-3	TRBJ2-1	TRBD2	TGTGCCAGCAGCTTACTCGCGGGAGATAGTAATGAGCAGTTCTTC	CASSLLAGDSNEQFF